These T cell receptor beta chains were read from a single sample in a study of cytomegalovirus exposure and HLA in healthy donors. Data came from immunoSEQ multiplex PCR; TCRdb stores just in-frame clones and leaves some out. The sample yields more than 95,000 clones, around 75% seen once. Sequencing was performed on PBMCs. The receptors here all came from a man in his forties in good health and CMV-seronegative. Each CDR3 is given with its conserved first and last residue. D genes are given only for firm matches. Expanded clones are given a class, and other clones once, few, many or no size at all.

CDR3 DNA: TGTGCCAGCAGCCAAACACTAGCTGCTTCCTACAATGAGCAGTTCTTC
CDR3 protein: CASSQTLAASYNEQFF
clone size: .
J gene: TRBJ2-1
V gene: TRBV4-2
D gene: .

CDR3 DNA: TGTGCCAGCAGCCCCTGGTTCCCAACTAGCGGGAGCACAGATACGCAGTATTTT
CDR3 protein: CASSPWFPTSGSTDTQYF
clone size: .
J gene: TRBJ2-3
V gene: TRBV5-4
D gene: TRBD2

CDR3 DNA: TGTGCCAGCAGTAAGGACAGGGACGAGCAGTACTTC
CDR3 protein: CASSKDRDEQYF
clone size: once
J gene: TRBJ2-7
V gene: TRBV6-5
D gene: TRBD1

CDR3 DNA: TGTGCCAGCAGTGACGCCAGGGGGGCGAACACCGGGGAGCTGTTTTTT
CDR3 protein: CASSDARGANTGELFF
clone size: .
J gene: TRBJ2-2
V gene: TRBV6-4
D gene: .

CDR3 DNA: TGTGCCAGCTCACCATCAGGGAATTTAGGGGCCCATGAGCAGTTCTTC
CDR3 protein: CASSPSGNLGAHEQFF
clone size: .
J gene: TRBJ2-1
V gene: TRBV18
D gene: .

CDR3 DNA: TGTGCCAGCAGCACCAACAGGGTTCTTACTGGAAACACCATATATTTT
CDR3 protein: CASSTNRVLTGNTIYF
clone size: few
J gene: TRBJ1-3
V gene: TRBV5-8
D gene: .

CDR3 DNA: TGTGCCAGCTCACCACGAGGTCAGTTCCAGCCCCAGCATTTT
CDR3 protein: CASSPRGQFQPQHF
clone size: once
J gene: TRBJ1-5
V gene: TRBV18
D gene: .

CDR3 DNA: TGTGCCAGCAGTTCGGGACAGGCTGGGGCCAACGTCCTGACTTTC
CDR3 protein: CASSSGQAGANVLTF
clone size: few
J gene: TRBJ2-6
V gene: TRBV6-5
D gene: TRBD1

CDR3 DNA: TGTGCCAGCAGCTTAACTCCCAGGGAGGGCACTGAAGCTTTCTTT
CDR3 protein: CASSLTPREGTEAFF
clone size: .
J gene: TRBJ1-1
V gene: TRBV7-3
D gene: .

CDR3 DNA: TGTGCCAGCAGCGTAGGAGGTCTGCCGAGCCGCGCATTAGAGACCCAGTACTTC
CDR3 protein: CASSVGGLPSRALETQYF
clone size: .
J gene: TRBJ2-5
V gene: TRBV9
D gene: .

CDR3 DNA: TGTGCCAGCAGTTCCCTTAATTGGCAGTTCTTC
CDR3 protein: CASSSLNWQFF
clone size: .
J gene: TRBJ2-1
V gene: TRBV2
D gene: .

CDR3 DNA: TGTGCTAGCAGCTTGAGGGCGAGGGACAGGACAACTTGGGGTCCCAATGAGCAGTTCTTC
CDR3 protein: CASSLRARDRTTWGPNEQFF
clone size: .
J gene: TRBJ2-1
V gene: TRBV7-7
D gene: TRBD1

CDR3 DNA: TGCGCCAGCAGCCCGGGACTAGCGGGAGTCAATGAGCAGTTCTTC
CDR3 protein: CASSPGLAGVNEQFF
clone size: few
J gene: TRBJ2-1
V gene: TRBV10-1
D gene: TRBD2

CDR3 DNA: TGCGCCAGCAGCCAAGATTGGGGCCTTAACACCGGGGAGCTGTTTTTT
CDR3 protein: CASSQDWGLNTGELFF
clone size: few
J gene: TRBJ2-2
V gene: TRBV4-1
D gene: .

CDR3 DNA: TGCGCCAGCAGCACAACAGGGGACGCCGGGGAGCTGTTTTTT
CDR3 protein: CASSTTGDAGELFF
clone size: .
J gene: TRBJ2-2
V gene: TRBV5-1
D gene: TRBD1

CDR3 DNA: TGTGCCAGCAGCTTAGAGGGACCAGCGGGTCTTACAGATACGCAGTATTTT
CDR3 protein: CASSLEGPAGLTDTQYF
clone size: .
J gene: TRBJ2-3
V gene: TRBV7-9
D gene: .

CDR3 DNA: TGTGCCAGCAGCTTAGATGGAGTCAGCTACTATGGCTACACCTTC
CDR3 protein: CASSLDGVSYYGYTF
clone size: .
J gene: TRBJ1-2
V gene: TRBV11-2
D gene: .

CDR3 DNA: TGCGCCAGCAGCCAAGATCCAGGGATTCAGCCCCAGCATTTT
CDR3 protein: CASSQDPGIQPQHF
clone size: .
J gene: TRBJ1-5
V gene: TRBV4-3
D gene: .

CDR3 DNA: TGTGCCAGCAGCTTCGGGGCCCTCGACAGGGCCTACGAGCAGTACTTC
CDR3 protein: CASSFGALDRAYEQYF
clone size: .
J gene: TRBJ2-7
V gene: TRBV5-6
D gene: TRBD1

CDR3 DNA: TGCAGCGTTGGGGACAGGGCGGCCATTCAGTACTTC
CDR3 protein: CSVGDRAAIQYF
clone size: .
J gene: TRBJ2-4
V gene: TRBV29-1
D gene: TRBD1

CDR3 DNA: TGTGCCAGCGGCCTAGGCCAGGACAGTCTCGAGCAGTACTTC
CDR3 protein: CASGLGQDSLEQYF
clone size: .
J gene: TRBJ2-7
V gene: TRBV6-5
D gene: .

CDR3 DNA: TGCGCCAGCAGCTCCCTCCCGGACAAAACTGAAGCTTTCTTT
CDR3 protein: CASSSLPDKTEAFF
clone size: .
J gene: TRBJ1-1
V gene: TRBV5-1
D gene: .

CDR3 DNA: TGCGCCAGCAGCACGGAGCCAACAGATACGCAGTATTTT
CDR3 protein: CASSTEPTDTQYF
clone size: .
J gene: TRBJ2-3
V gene: TRBV5-1
D gene: .

CDR3 DNA: TGTGCCAGCATCGGCGGGGGTGAGCGCGGCGATGAGCAGTTCTTC
CDR3 protein: CASIGGGERGDEQFF
clone size: .
J gene: TRBJ2-1
V gene: TRBV28
D gene: TRBD2

CDR3 DNA: TGTGCCAGCAGCTTCATTGGACAGTCCATGGGCGAGCAGTACTTC
CDR3 protein: CASSFIGQSMGEQYF
clone size: .
J gene: TRBJ2-7
V gene: TRBV7-8
D gene: .

CDR3 DNA: TGCAGCGTTGACCGGTTCACTGAAGCTTTCTTT
CDR3 protein: CSVDRFTEAFF
clone size: .
J gene: TRBJ1-1
V gene: TRBV29-1
D gene: .

CDR3 DNA: TGTGCCGGCAGCTTAGTGAGGGCTAGGAACACTGAAGCTTTCTTT
CDR3 protein: CAGSLVRARNTEAFF
clone size: .
J gene: TRBJ1-1
V gene: TRBV11-1
D gene: .

CDR3 DNA: TGTGCCAGCAGCTTAGTGGGCCCCGTGAGTGCAACTAATGAAAAACTGTTTTTT
CDR3 protein: CASSLVGPVSATNEKLFF
clone size: .
J gene: TRBJ1-4
V gene: TRBV11-2
D gene: .

CDR3 DNA: TGTGCCAGCAGCCCGGACTTTTGGACTAGCGGCTACGAGCAGTACTTC
CDR3 protein: CASSPDFWTSGYEQYF
clone size: .
J gene: TRBJ2-7
V gene: TRBV7-9
D gene: TRBD2

CDR3 DNA: TGTGCCAGCGCTGCGGGGGCAACAGATACGCAGTATTTT
CDR3 protein: CASAAGATDTQYF
clone size: .
J gene: TRBJ2-3
V gene: TRBV6-1
D gene: .

CDR3 DNA: TGTGCCAGTAGTATTACCACAGACAAGGGCTACACCTTC
CDR3 protein: CASSITTDKGYTF
clone size: .
J gene: TRBJ1-2
V gene: TRBV19
D gene: .

CDR3 DNA: TGCAGCGTTGGTGCCGGACAGCTCTACGAGCAGTACTTC
CDR3 protein: CSVGAGQLYEQYF
clone size: few
J gene: TRBJ2-7
V gene: TRBV29-1
D gene: .

CDR3 DNA: TGTGCCTGGAACTTGGGGACAGGTATTTCACCCCTCCACTTT
CDR3 protein: CAWNLGTGISPLHF
clone size: once
J gene: TRBJ1-6
V gene: TRBV30
D gene: TRBD1

CDR3 DNA: TGTGCCATCAGTGAGACCGGCAGGAATCTAGCCAAAAACATTCAGTACTTC
CDR3 protein: CAISETGRNLAKNIQYF
clone size: .
J gene: TRBJ2-4
V gene: TRBV10-3
D gene: .

CDR3 DNA: TGTGCCAGCAGTGCAAGCCTGTTGGGCATTGGCTACACCTTC
CDR3 protein: CASSASLLGIGYTF
clone size: .
J gene: TRBJ1-2
V gene: TRBV2
D gene: .

CDR3 DNA: TGCGCCAGCAGCTTGTACCAGGGCATTGATGGCTACACCTTC
CDR3 protein: CASSLYQGIDGYTF
clone size: .
J gene: TRBJ1-2
V gene: TRBV5-1
D gene: .

CDR3 DNA: TGTGCCAGCAGCCCCGGGGACAGTTCTAACTATGGCTACACCTTC
CDR3 protein: CASSPGDSSNYGYTF
clone size: .
J gene: TRBJ1-2
V gene: TRBV7-9
D gene: TRBD1

CDR3 DNA: TGTGCCAGCAGCTTTCTAGCGGGGTACTCCTACGAGCAGTACTTC
CDR3 protein: CASSFLAGYSYEQYF
clone size: .
J gene: TRBJ2-7
V gene: TRBV11-3
D gene: TRBD2

CDR3 DNA: TGTGCCAGCAGCAAGGGACAGCTTATCTCCTACGAGCAGTACTTC
CDR3 protein: CASSKGQLISYEQYF
clone size: .
J gene: TRBJ2-7
V gene: TRBV5-5
D gene: TRBD1

CDR3 DNA: TGTGCCTGGAGTGTACAAGGAGGGTGGGGGACCCAGTACTTC
CDR3 protein: CAWSVQGGWGTQYF
clone size: .
J gene: TRBJ2-5
V gene: TRBV30
D gene: .

CDR3 DNA: TGTGCCAGTAGTACATATAGCGGGAGGGCCGTAAACGAGCAGTACTTC
CDR3 protein: CASSTYSGRAVNEQYF
clone size: .
J gene: TRBJ2-7
V gene: TRBV19
D gene: TRBD2

CDR3 DNA: TGTGCCAGTAGTATTGGGACAGGAAGCTCTGGGGCCAACGTCCTGACTTTC
CDR3 protein: CASSIGTGSSGANVLTF
clone size: .
J gene: TRBJ2-6
V gene: TRBV19
D gene: TRBD1

CDR3 DNA: TGTGCCAGCAGTGAGTGGCGGGAGGGCGCCTACGAGCAGTACTTC
CDR3 protein: CASSEWREGAYEQYF
clone size: .
J gene: TRBJ2-7
V gene: TRBV2
D gene: TRBD2

CDR3 DNA: TGTGCCACCAGCAGAGAGGGACTTGAGACAGATACGCAGTATTTT
CDR3 protein: CATSREGLETDTQYF
clone size: .
J gene: TRBJ2-3
V gene: TRBV15
D gene: .

CDR3 DNA: TGTGCCAGTAGTACCGACAGTGGAAGGATCTATGGCTACACCTTC
CDR3 protein: CASSTDSGRIYGYTF
clone size: .
J gene: TRBJ1-2
V gene: TRBV19
D gene: .

CDR3 DNA: TGTGCCAGCCCTGAGCAGGGGTTGAACACTGAAGCTTTCTTT
CDR3 protein: CASPEQGLNTEAFF
clone size: .
J gene: TRBJ1-1
V gene: TRBV27
D gene: .

CDR3 DNA: TGTGCCAGCAGTTTACTCGGGACAGGGGGTGGCTACACCTTC
CDR3 protein: CASSLLGTGGGYTF
clone size: .
J gene: TRBJ1-2
V gene: TRBV27
D gene: TRBD1

CDR3 DNA: TGTGCCAGCAGCTCCTCCCTGGGCCACGAGCAGTACTTC
CDR3 protein: CASSSSLGHEQYF
clone size: .
J gene: TRBJ2-7
V gene: TRBV13
D gene: .

CDR3 DNA: TGTGCCACCAGCAACACCGGGACAGGGAACACTGAAGCTTTCTTT
CDR3 protein: CATSNTGTGNTEAFF
clone size: .
J gene: TRBJ1-1
V gene: TRBV15
D gene: TRBD1

CDR3 DNA: TGTGCCAGCAGTTACCGGTCCGAACTTATCTACGAGCAGTACTTC
CDR3 protein: CASSYRSELIYEQYF
clone size: .
J gene: TRBJ2-7
V gene: TRBV6-5
D gene: .

CDR3 DNA: TGTGCCAGCAGTGGGACAGGGACGTATGGGGCCAACGTCCTGACTTTC
CDR3 protein: CASSGTGTYGANVLTF
clone size: .
J gene: TRBJ2-6
V gene: TRBV6-1
D gene: TRBD1

CDR3 DNA: TGTGCCAGTAGTATCCCCTTCGGACAGGGGCACGAGCAGTACTTC
CDR3 protein: CASSIPFGQGHEQYF
clone size: .
J gene: TRBJ2-7
V gene: TRBV19
D gene: TRBD1

CDR3 DNA: TGTGCCAGAAGCTTTGGGGGGAGTAGCAATCAGCCCCAGCATTTT
CDR3 protein: CARSFGGSSNQPQHF
clone size: .
J gene: TRBJ1-5
V gene: TRBV5-3
D gene: .

CDR3 DNA: TGTGCCACCAACCACCGGGACAGCAAAGAGACCCAGTACTTC
CDR3 protein: CATNHRDSKETQYF
clone size: once
J gene: TRBJ2-5
V gene: TRBV11-3
D gene: TRBD1

CDR3 DNA: TGTGCCAGCAGCCTTACGCCCGACAGCTATGGCTACACCTTC
CDR3 protein: CASSLTPDSYGYTF
clone size: .
J gene: TRBJ1-2
V gene: TRBV4-2
D gene: .